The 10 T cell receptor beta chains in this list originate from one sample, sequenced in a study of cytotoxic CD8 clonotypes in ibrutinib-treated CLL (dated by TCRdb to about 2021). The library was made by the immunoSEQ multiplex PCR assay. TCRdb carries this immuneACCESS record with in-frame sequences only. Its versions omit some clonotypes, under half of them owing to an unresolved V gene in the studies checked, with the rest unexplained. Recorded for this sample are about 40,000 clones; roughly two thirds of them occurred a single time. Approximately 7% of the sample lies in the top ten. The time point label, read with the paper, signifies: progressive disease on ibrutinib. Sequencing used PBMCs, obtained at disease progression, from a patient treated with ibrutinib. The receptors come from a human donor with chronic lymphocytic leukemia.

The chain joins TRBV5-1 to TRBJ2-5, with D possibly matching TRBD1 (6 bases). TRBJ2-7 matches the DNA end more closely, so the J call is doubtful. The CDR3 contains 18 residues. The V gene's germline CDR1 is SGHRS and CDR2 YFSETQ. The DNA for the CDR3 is TGCGCCAGCAGCTTGGACGCCGCAGTGGGGACAAGACGGGACGAGCAGTACTTC. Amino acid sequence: CASSLDAAVGTRRDEQYF.

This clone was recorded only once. CDR3 DNA sequence: TGTGCCAGCAGCTTAGTAGCCAGCGGGACCCACGAGCAGTACTTC. Residues: CASSLVASGTHEQYF. This sequence joins TRBV11-3 and TRBJ2-7; TRBD2 aligns across 7 bases. The germline V gene encodes CDR1 SGHNT and CDR2 YENEEA. The CDR3 runs 15 residues. J was trimmed by 5 bases and V by 1 base; bases with no gene match: 8.

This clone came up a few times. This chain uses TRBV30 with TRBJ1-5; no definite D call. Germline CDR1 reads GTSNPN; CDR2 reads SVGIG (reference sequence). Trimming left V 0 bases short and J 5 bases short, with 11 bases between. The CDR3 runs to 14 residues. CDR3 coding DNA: TGTGCCTGGAGTGTGCGGCCAGAGGATCAGCCCCAGCATTTT. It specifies CAWSVRPEDQPQHF.

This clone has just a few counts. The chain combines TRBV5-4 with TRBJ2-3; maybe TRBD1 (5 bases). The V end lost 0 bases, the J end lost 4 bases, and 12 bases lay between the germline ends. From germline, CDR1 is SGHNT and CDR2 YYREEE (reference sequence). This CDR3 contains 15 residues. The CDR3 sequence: CASSLVGRVADTQYF. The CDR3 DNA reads TGTGCCAGCAGCTTGGTAGGCAGGGTGGCAGATACGCAGTATTTT.

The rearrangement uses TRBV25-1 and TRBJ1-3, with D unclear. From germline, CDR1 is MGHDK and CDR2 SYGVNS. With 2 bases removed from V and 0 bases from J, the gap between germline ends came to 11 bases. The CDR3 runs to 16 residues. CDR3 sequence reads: CASSESRAVSGNTIYF. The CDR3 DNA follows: TGTGCCAGCAGTGAAAGCCGGGCCGTCTCTGGAAACACCATATATTTT.

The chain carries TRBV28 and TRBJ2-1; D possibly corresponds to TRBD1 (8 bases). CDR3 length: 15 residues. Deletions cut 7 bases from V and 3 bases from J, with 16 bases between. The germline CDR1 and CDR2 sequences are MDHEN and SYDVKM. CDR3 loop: CASISQGGIYNEQFF. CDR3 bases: TGTGCCAGCATTTCACAGGGGGGGATCTACAATGAGCAGTTCTTC.

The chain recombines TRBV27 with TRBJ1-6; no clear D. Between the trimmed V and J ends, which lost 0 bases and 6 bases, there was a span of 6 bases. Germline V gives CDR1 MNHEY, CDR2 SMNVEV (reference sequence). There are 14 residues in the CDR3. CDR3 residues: CASSLSWGNSPLHF. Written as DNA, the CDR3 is TGTGCCAGCAGTTTATCGTGGGGTAATTCACCCCTCCACTTT.

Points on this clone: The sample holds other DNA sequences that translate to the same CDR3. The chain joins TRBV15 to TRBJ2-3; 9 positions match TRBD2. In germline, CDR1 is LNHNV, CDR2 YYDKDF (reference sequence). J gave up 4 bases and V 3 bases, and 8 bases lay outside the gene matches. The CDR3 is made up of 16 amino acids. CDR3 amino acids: CATSRGLAGGPDTQYF. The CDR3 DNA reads TGTGCCACCAGCAGGGGACTAGCAGGAGGCCCAGATACGCAGTATTTT.

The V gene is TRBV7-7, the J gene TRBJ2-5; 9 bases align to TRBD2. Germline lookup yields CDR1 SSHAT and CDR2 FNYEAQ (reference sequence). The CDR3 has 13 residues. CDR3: CASSTSGREAQYF. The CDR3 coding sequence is TGTGCTAGCTCAACTAGCGGGCGGGAGGCCCAGTACTTC.

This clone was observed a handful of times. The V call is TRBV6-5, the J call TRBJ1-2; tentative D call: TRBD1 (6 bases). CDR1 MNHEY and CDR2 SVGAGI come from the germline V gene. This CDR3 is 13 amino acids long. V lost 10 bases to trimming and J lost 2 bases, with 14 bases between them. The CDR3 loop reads CATRDNVNYGYTF. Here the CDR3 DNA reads TGTGCCACCCGGGACAACGTCAACTATGGCTACACCTTC.